The 17 T cell receptor beta chains below were found in one sample sequenced in a study of human T cells and chemical hapten exposure. TCRdb re-called the RACE reads through MiXCR, storing one row per CDR3 protein. The repertoire has about 56,000 distinct CDR3 sequences, around 9.3% of them found once; the top ten carry 13%. Described time point: patch test 1, 2 weeks after DPC sensitization. Treatment given: therapeutic diphenylcyclopropenone sensitization with weekly scalp DPC. Sequenced material: whole blood, taken in connection with sensitization to the hapten diphenylcyclopropenone (DPC). The receptors derive from a middle-aged woman with alopecia areata. Some clones in this sample may be carry-over from other donors' samples.

There are many counts of this clonotype. This rearrangement joins TRBV18 to TRBJ1-3; D unresolved. CDR1 KGHSH and CDR2 LQKENI come from the germline V gene. The CDR3 is made up of 16 amino acids. Trimming removed 2 bases at V and 0 bases at J, with 11 bases between. CDR3 coding DNA: TGTGCCAGCTCACCAGTTGTCGAGCCCTCTGGAAACACCATATATTTT. Translating gives CASSPVVEPSGNTIYF.

There are many counts of this clonotype. The chain couples TRBV9 to TRBJ1-3, with a possible D match to TRBD1 (6 bases). The CDR3 is 19 amino acids. Per germline, CDR1 SGDLS and CDR2 YYNGEE. Trimming cost V 4 bases and J 0 bases, with 23 bases left between them. The CDR3 DNA follows: TGTGCCAGCAGCCCCTACGGCGGGGGCCGCGCAAACTCTGGAAACACCATATATTTT. Its protein product is CASSPYGGGRANSGNTIYF.

This clonotype was counted between two and nine times. This chain joins TRBV5-4 and TRBJ2-3; 8 bases fit TRBD1. This CDR3 is built from 14 residues. V lost 6 bases and J lost 6; bases outside the gene matches: 9. CDR1 and CDR2 (germline): SGHNT, YYREEE (reference sequence). The CDR3 protein is CASTRGQGDDTQYF. The CDR3 DNA sequence: TGTGCCAGCACCCGAGGACAGGGCGATGATACGCAGTATTTT.

This clonotype was found many times. The CDR3 DNA reads TGTGCCAGCAGGGCGTCAGGCACGAACACTGAAGCTTTCTTT. Encoded protein: CASRASGTNTEAFF. The rearrangement links TRBV3-1 to TRBJ1-1; D unclear. The germline gives CDR1 LGHDT, CDR2 YNNKEL (reference sequence). V lost 6 bases and J lost 1, with 12 bases in between. This CDR3 has 14 amino acids.

This clonotype was detected only a few times. The rearrangement links TRBV18 to TRBJ1-1, with D hard to call. Germline CDR1 is KGHSH and CDR2 is LQKENI. This CDR3 is built from 12 residues. Trimming took off 6 bases at V and 8 bases at J, with 13 bases between the two ends. CDR3 sequence: CASSSEGPEAFF. DNA of the CDR3: TGTGCCAGCTCGTCCGAGGGTCCAGAAGCTTTCTTT.

Remarks on this clonotype: This could be a read error, since a much larger clone is one nucleotide away. The chain has TRBV27 and TRBJ2-1, with D possibly TRBD1 on 7 matching bases. Germline V lookup: CDR1 MNHEY, CDR2 SMNVEV (reference sequence). The CDR3 runs 14 residues. V lost 2 bases, J lost 9 bases, and 14 bases lay in between. CDR3 protein: CASSLLVRGAEQFF. The CDR3 DNA sequence: TGTGCCAGCAGTTTACTTGTCAGGGGGGCTGAGCAGTTCTTC.

This clonotype was seen repeatedly, ten times or more. V gene TRBV28 combines with J gene TRBJ1-5; D may be TRBD1 (5 bases). CDR3 length equals 12 residues. Trimming shortened V by 10 bases and J by 7 bases, and 14 bases separated the two germline ends. CDR1 MDHEN and CDR2 SYDVKM come from the germline V gene. The CDR3 sequence: CATNGGIQPQHF. For the CDR3, the DNA is TGTGCCACCAACGGGGGGATCCAGCCCCAGCATTTT.

The chain has TRBV27 and TRBJ1-2; D unresolved. V was pared by 4 bases and J by 4 bases, with 13 bases between. The CDR3 runs to 14 residues. CDR1 and CDR2 from the germline V gene are MNHEY and SMNVEV (reference sequence). In nucleotides, the CDR3 is TGTGCCAGCAGTTGGTCAGGAGACCTCTATGGCTACACCTTC. Its protein is CASSWSGDLYGYTF.

This chain joins TRBV29-1 and TRBJ1-2, with D perhaps matching TRBD1 (6 bases). Germline lookup yields CDR1 SQVTM and CDR2 ANQGSEA. V lost 4 bases, J lost 0 bases, and 12 bases lay in between. The CDR3 spans 14 residues. CDR3 sequence (DNA): TGCAGCGTTGTCGGACAGCTCTCTAACTATGGCTACACCTTC. Its translation: CSVVGQLSNYGYTF.

In this sample, this clonotype turned up a few times. The chain couples TRBV3-1 to TRBJ2-3; 11 bases agree with TRBD2. V was clipped by 1 base and J by 2 bases; unmatched bases: 8. Germline V CDR1 and CDR2: LGHDT, YNNKEL (reference sequence). CDR3 size: 18 residues. The CDR3 spells CASSQVVTSGGPTDTQYF. Written as DNA, the CDR3 is TGTGCCAGCAGCCAAGTAGTAACTAGCGGGGGCCCCACAGATACGCAGTATTTT.

This clonotype has ten or more counts. The chain combines TRBV12-3 or TRBV12-4 with TRBJ1-5; 7 positions match TRBD1. The ends lost 2 bases at V and 4 bases at J; junction bases unmatched: 5. The CDR3 has 15 residues. CDR3 nucleotides: TGTGCCAGCAGTTTAAGGGGGCAGGTGAATCAGCCCCAGCATTTT. Protein sequence: CASSLRGQVNQPQHF.

The rearrangement joins TRBV4-3 to TRBJ1-1; 8 bases agree with TRBD1. After removal of 3 bases from V and 4 bases from J, the junction contained 10 bases not matched to a gene. The germline V gene has CDR1 LGHNA and CDR2 YSLEER. This CDR3 has 16 residues. CDR3 DNA: TGCGCCAGCAGCCAGCAGACAGGGGTGCCTGTCACTGAAGCTTTCTTT. It encodes CASSQQTGVPVTEAFF.

With respect to this clonotype: At one end the junction does not follow the germline gene, possibly because of a read error. V is TRBV7-9 and J is TRBJ1-3, with D unclear. Germline CDR1 reads SEHNR; CDR2 reads FQNEAQ (reference sequence). The CDR3 is 14 amino acids. CDR3 in amino acids: CASSSSSGGDTIYF. Here the CDR3 DNA reads TGTGCCAGCAGCTCCTCGAGTGGTGGAGACACCATATATTTT.

The CDR3 here is CSARWVRTRPEKLFF. The CDR3 DNA reads as TGCAGTGCTAGATGGGTGAGGACTCGGCCTGAAAAACTGTTTTTT. The chain links TRBV20-1 to TRBJ1-4; D gene unclear. With 2 bases removed from V and 7 bases from J, the gap between germline ends came to 17 bases. The V gene's germline CDR1 is DFQATT and CDR2 SNEGSKA (reference sequence). There are 15 residues in the CDR3.

At least ten counts were recorded for this clonotype. The chain joins TRBV20-1 to TRBJ2-1, with D maybe TRBD2 (6 bases). The CDR3 consists of 13 residues. Germline assignment: CDR1 DFQATT and CDR2 SNEGSKA (reference sequence). DNA for the CDR3: TGCGGCGCCTCCCGGGACTGGCACAATGAGCAGTTCTTC. It translates to CGASRDWHNEQFF.

In its sample, this clonotype was seen a few times. V and J are TRBV5-4 and TRBJ2-7; no clear D gene. V dropped 4 bases and J dropped 0 bases, with 5 bases sitting between them. Germline CDR1 SGHNT, CDR2 YYREEE (reference sequence). The CDR3 consists of 12 residues. In DNA form, the CDR3 reads TGTGCCAGCAGCACCCTCTCCTACGAGCAGTACTTC. It yields the protein CASSTLSYEQYF.

This clonotype appeared a few times. The V call is TRBV6-2 or TRBV6-3, the J call TRBJ2-7; unclear D gene. V shed 0 bases and J shed 4 bases, with 10 bases lying between them. Germline V CDR1 and CDR2: MNHEY, SVGEGT. The CDR3 is 14 amino acids. CDR3 sequence: CASSYSFLGYEQYF. The CDR3 DNA reads TGTGCCAGCAGTTACTCGTTTTTGGGTTACGAGCAGTACTTC.